This paragraph reports one TCR beta chain. These data come from a study of identical twins. TCRdb processed the 5' RACE reads anew with MiXCR; each CDR3 protein has one entry. This table has some 320,000 distinct CDR3 sequences, 9% to 15% appearing once. This CDR3 is 17 amino acids long. V lost 2 bases and J lost 2, with 17 bases in between. Per germline, CDR1 MNHEY and CDR2 SVGAGI. These data are also associated with another study on yellow fever vaccine responses in identical twins.

The rearrangement uses TRBV6-5 and TRBJ2-3; no clear D gene. The TCR originated in a young woman in good health. The specimen sequenced was CD8+ T cells sorted from blood. Written as DNA, the CDR3 is TGTGCCAGCAGTTACGCTCCTCCCGGGTATACCACAGATACGCAGTATTTT. Residues: CASSYAPPGYTTDTQYF.